These 9 T cell receptor beta chains were sequenced from one sample in a study of cytomegalovirus exposure and HLA in healthy donors. The method was immunoSEQ multiplex PCR; TCRdb's version includes in-frame clones alone and lacks a portion of them. The sample includes hundreds of thousands of clones, 88% seen only once; the top ten take 0.92%. The specimen sequenced was PBMCs. The receptors were gathered from a woman aged 18-29 years in good health and CMV-seronegative.

The chain links TRBV5-1 to TRBJ2-1, with 10 positions matching TRBD2. The germline V gene has CDR1 SGHRS and CDR2 YFSETQ. This CDR3 has 17 amino acids. With 4 bases clipped from V and 5 bases from J, the junction kept 12 bases outside the gene matches. The CDR3 is CASSPSGSSGRDNEQFF. The CDR3 bases are TGCGCCAGCAGCCCCTCAGGTTCGAGCGGGAGGGACAATGAGCAGTTCTTC.

The chain joins TRBV5-1 to TRBJ2-7; unclear D gene. This CDR3 is 11 amino acids long. Germline V gene lookup returns CDR1 SGHRS and CDR2 YFSETQ. V was clipped by 4 bases and J by 2 bases, with 4 bases between them. This CDR3 is CASSATYEQYF. The CDR3 DNA is TGCGCCAGCAGCGCGACCTACGAGCAGTACTTC.

The chain carries TRBV6-5 and TRBJ2-7; 7 bases are shared with TRBD1. The CDR3 covers 15 residues. Germline V gene lookup returns CDR1 MNHEY and CDR2 SVGAGI. The V and J ends lost 0 bases and 2 bases, in that order; junction bases with no gene match: 4. CDR3 in amino acids: CASSYSQGFAYEQYF. The CDR3 DNA follows: TGTGCCAGCAGTTACTCACAGGGGTTCGCCTACGAGCAGTACTTC.

This clone was seen many times. The gene calls are TRBV6-5 and TRBJ2-3; 8 nucleotides line up with TRBD2. The V segment lost 5 bases and the J segment 6 bases; nucleotides outside the gene matches: 4. This CDR3 has 13 amino acids. The germline V gene encodes CDR1 MNHEY and CDR2 SVGAGI. CDR3 DNA: TGTGCCAGCAGTCCCATAGCGGGGGATACGCAGTATTTT. Protein: CASSPIAGDTQYF.

The rearrangement joins TRBV19 to TRBJ2-5, with D perhaps TRBD2 (6 bases). The CDR3 extends over 15 amino acids. Germline CDR1 reads LNHDA; CDR2 reads SQIVND (reference sequence). V lost 5 bases, J lost 7 bases, and 20 bases lay in between. The CDR3 region has the DNA TGTGCCAGTAGTCCCGGTTTCGGGAGATCCCCGACCCAGTACTTC. Its translation: CASSPGFGRSPTQYF.

This rearrangement joins TRBV10-3 to TRBJ1-4, with D tentatively TRBD1 (5 bases). Germline values: CDR1 ENHRY, CDR2 SYGVKD. The CDR3 loop spans 11 amino acids. V lost 8 bases, J lost 8 bases, and 9 bases lay in between. The CDR3 sequence is CAIGEGEKLFF. In nucleotides, the CDR3 is TGTGCCATCGGGGAGGGGGAAAAACTGTTTTTT.

V and J are TRBV6-5 and TRBJ1-6; 9 positions agree with TRBD1. Germline V gives CDR1 MNHEY, CDR2 SVGAGI. The CDR3 consists of 16 residues. V lost 4 bases, J lost 13 bases, and 14 bases stayed unmatched. CDR3 in DNA: TGTGCCAGCAGTTTCACCTCCGGGACAGGGTTGTCGCCCCTCCACTTT. It is translated as CASSFTSGTGLSPLHF.

The genes are TRBV9 and TRBJ2-7; D may be TRBD1 (6 bases). V shed 3 bases and J shed 2 bases, with 9 bases lying between them. The length of the CDR3 is 13 residues. The germline gives CDR1 SGDLS, CDR2 YYNGEE. The CDR3 DNA follows: TGTGCCAGCAGCGCAGGGGACCCCTACGAGCAGTACTTC. Protein sequence: CASSAGDPYEQYF.

The chain has TRBV28 and TRBJ2-7; D may be TRBD2 (6 bases). The CDR3 is 14 residues long. Germline V gene lookup returns CDR1 MDHEN and CDR2 SYDVKM. Trimming removed 6 bases from V and 1 base from J, with 13 bases in between. This chain's CDR3 is CASSLVGTSYEQYF. CDR3 DNA: TGTGCCAGCAGCCTGGTGGGGACTTCCTACGAGCAGTACTTC.